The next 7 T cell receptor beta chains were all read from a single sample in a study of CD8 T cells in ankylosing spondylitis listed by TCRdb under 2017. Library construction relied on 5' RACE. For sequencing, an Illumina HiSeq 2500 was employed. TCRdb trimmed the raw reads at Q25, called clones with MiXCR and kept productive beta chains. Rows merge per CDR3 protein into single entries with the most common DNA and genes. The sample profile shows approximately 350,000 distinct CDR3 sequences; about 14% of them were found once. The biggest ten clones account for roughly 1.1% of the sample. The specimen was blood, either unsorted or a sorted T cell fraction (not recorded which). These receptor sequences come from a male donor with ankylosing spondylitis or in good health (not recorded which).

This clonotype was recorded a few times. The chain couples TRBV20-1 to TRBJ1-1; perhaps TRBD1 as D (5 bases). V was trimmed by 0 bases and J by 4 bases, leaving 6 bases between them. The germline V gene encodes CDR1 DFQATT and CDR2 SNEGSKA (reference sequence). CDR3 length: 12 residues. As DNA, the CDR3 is TGCAGTGCTAGAGAGGGACCCACTGAAGCTTTCTTT. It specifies CSAREGPTEAFF.

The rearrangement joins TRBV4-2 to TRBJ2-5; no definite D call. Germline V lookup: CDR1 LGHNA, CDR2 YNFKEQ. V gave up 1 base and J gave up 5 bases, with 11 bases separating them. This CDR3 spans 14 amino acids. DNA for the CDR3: TGTGCCAGCAGCCAAGGAAATAGGCCGGAGACCCAGTACTTC. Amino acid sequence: CASSQGNRPETQYF.

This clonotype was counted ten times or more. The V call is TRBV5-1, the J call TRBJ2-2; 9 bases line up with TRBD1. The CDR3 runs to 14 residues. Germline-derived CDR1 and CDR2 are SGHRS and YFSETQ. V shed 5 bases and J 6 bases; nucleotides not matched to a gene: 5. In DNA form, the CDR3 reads TGCGCCAGCAGAGGGACAGGGAAGGCCGGGGAGCTGTTTTTT. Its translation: CASRGTGKAGELFF.

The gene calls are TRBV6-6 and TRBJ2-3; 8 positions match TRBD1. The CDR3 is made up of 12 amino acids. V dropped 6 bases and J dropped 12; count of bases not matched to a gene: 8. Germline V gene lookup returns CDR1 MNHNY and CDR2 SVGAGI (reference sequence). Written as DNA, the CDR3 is TGTGCCAGCAGCCCGGAGGGGACAGGACAGTATTTT. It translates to CASSPEGTGQYF.

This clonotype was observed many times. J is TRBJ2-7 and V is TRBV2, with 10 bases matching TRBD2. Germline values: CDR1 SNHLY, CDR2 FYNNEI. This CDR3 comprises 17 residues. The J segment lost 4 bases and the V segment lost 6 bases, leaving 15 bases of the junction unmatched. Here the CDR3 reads CASRQGGTSVSYYEQYF. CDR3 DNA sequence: TGTGCCAGCAGACAGGGCGGGACTAGCGTTTCCTATTACGAGCAGTACTTC.

The CDR3 here is CASSSWTSGRAYNEQFF. The CDR3 coding sequence is TGTGCCAGCAGCTCCTGGACTAGCGGGAGGGCCTACAATGAGCAGTTCTTC. The V call is TRBV7-6, the J call TRBJ2-1, with 15 positions matching TRBD2. The CDR3 runs to 17 residues. Germline loops: CDR1 SGHVS, CDR2 FNYEAQ. V was clipped by 4 bases and J by 2 bases; unmatched bases: 3.

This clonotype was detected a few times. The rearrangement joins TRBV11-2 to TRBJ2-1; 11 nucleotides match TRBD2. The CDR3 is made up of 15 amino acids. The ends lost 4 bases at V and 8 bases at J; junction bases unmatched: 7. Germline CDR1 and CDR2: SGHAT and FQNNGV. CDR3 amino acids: CASSSGLAGGYEQFF. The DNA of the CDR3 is TGTGCCAGCAGCTCTGGGCTAGCGGGAGGCTATGAGCAGTTCTTC. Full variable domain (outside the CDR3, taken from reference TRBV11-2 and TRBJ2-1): EAGVAQSPRYKIIEKRQSVAFWCNPISGHATLYWYQQILGQGPKLLIQFQNNGVVDDSQLPKDRFSAERLKGVDSTLKIQPAKLEDSAVYLCASSSGLAGGYEQFFGPGTRLTVL.